The clone carrying this TCR beta chain was seen just once. The data were obtained in a study of cytomegalovirus exposure and HLA in healthy donors. The PCR was carried out with 60 Vbeta primers and 13 Jbeta primers. Data came from immunoSEQ multiplex PCR; TCRdb stores just in-frame clones and leaves some out. This sample has nearly 110,000 clones, with over 60% found just once. This CDR3 comprises 12 residues. The V gene lost 5 bases and the J gene lost 5 bases, with 9 bases spanning the gap. CDR1 is SGHTA and CDR2 is FQGNSA in the germline V gene. The sequence was collected from a woman in her fifties or sixties in good health and CMV-seropositive. Sequences were obtained from PBMCs. The chain combines TRBV7-2 with TRBJ1-1; D gene unclear. The CDR3 DNA sequence: TGTGCCAGCAGCCTAAGGAGGACTGAAGCTTTCTTT. Protein product: CASSLRRTEAFF. Full variable domain (remainder filled in from reference TRBV7-2 and TRBJ1-1): GAGVSQSPSNKVTEKGKDVELRCDPISGHTALYWYRQSLGQGLEFLIYFQGNSAPDKSGLPSDRFSAERTGGSVSTLTIQRTQQEDSAVYLCASSLRRTEAFFGQGTRLTVV.